This T cell receptor beta chain is drawn from a study of CD4 T cell repertoires in COVID-19. Study outcomes and limitations: Suggested intraclonal diversification: top SARS-CoV-2-reactive clonotypes appeared in two or three memory subsets. SARS-CoV and/or HKU1 spike cultures shared between roughly 7 and 26% of SARS-CoV-2 clonotypes.

This clone has a single count. The antigen remains undetermined. Germline V gene data show CDR1 as KGHSH and CDR2 as LQKENI. The CDR3 has 13 amino acids. Trimming removed 4 bases at V and 0 bases at J, with 6 bases between. Samples came from patients recovered from mild-to-severe COVID-19. The memory T cells were sequenced right after ex vivo isolation, without culture. Sequencing used immunoSEQ multiplex PCR; TCRdb keeps in-frame clones, though not all of them. This table holds some 80,000 clones, roughly four fifths found once. The chain links TRBV18 to TRBJ1-1; D ambiguous. The clonotype comes from a human donor who had COVID-19. The sequences come from CD4+ T cells from peripheral blood, collected after recovery from COVID-19. CDR3 coding DNA: TGTGCCAGCTCACAGGAATTGAACACTGAAGCTTTCTTT. Translating gives CASSQELNTEAFF.